This TCR beta chain was sequenced during a study of OX40 agonist ivuxolimab in advanced cancers. Study at large: Ivuxolimab is a fully human IgG2 antibody that activates OX40 (CD134). Hepatocellular carcinoma, melanoma, renal cell or head and neck cancer was diagnosed in the dose-escalation patients. Study-wide points: There were, on average, more expanded clones in CD8+ T cells than in CD4+. It was not determined which antigens were specifically recognized by the peripheral T cells that had undergone clonal expansion.

Repertoires were generated with immunoSEQ multiplex PCR, while TCRdb's copy carries only in-frame clones and drops some. This sample has about 73,000 clones, with roughly 90% found just once. Trimming took 4 bases from V and 9 from J, leaving 16 bases between them. Germline assignment: CDR1 MNHNY and CDR2 SVGAGI (reference sequence). CDR3 length: 14 amino acids. On this clone: No antigen is known for it.

The chain joins TRBV6-6 to TRBJ2-1, with D tentatively TRBD1 or TRBD2 (5 bases each). The clonotype originates from an adult with an advanced solid tumor such as melanoma, head and neck, liver or kidney cancer. Here the sequenced sample was CD4+ or CD8+ T cells sorted from blood, taken in a trial of the OX40 agonist ivuxolimab. The CDR3 DNA sequence: TGTGCCAGCAGTTCAGGGCTTGGACTTGGTGAGCAGTTCTTC. Translating gives CASSSGLGLGEQFF.